The clone carrying this T cell receptor beta chain was observed many times. These data come from a study of T cells in Graves' hyperthyroidism and ophthalmopathy. RNA transcripts yielded amplified TCR beta CDR3 regions. Carried out on the TCR CDR3, a first-round RT-PCR used the HTBI primer set. TCRdb fed the multiplex PCR reads into MiXCR, producing one record per CDR3 protein. Of a few hundred thousand distinct CDR3 sequences listed, 15% to 17% are singletons. The sample of blood was obtained at first hyperthyroidism diagnosis (before any ophthalmopathy symptoms). The PBMCs had their origin in 7.5 to 10 ml of fresh peripheral blood. CDR3 size: 17 residues. Germline trimming cut 1 base from V and 5 bases from J; bases unmatched to any gene: 13. CDR1 is DFQATT and CDR2 is SNEGSKA in the germline V gene (reference sequence).

The source is a woman between 18 and 29 years old with Graves' hyperthyroidism that later progressed to Graves' ophthalmopathy. The chain combines TRBV20-1 with TRBJ2-7; 11 bases are a match to TRBD2. Input material: blood. The chain's CDR3 is CSARVLAGGSAEDEQYF. The CDR3, as DNA: TGCAGTGCTAGAGTCTTAGCGGGAGGGTCCGCCGAGGACGAGCAGTACTTC.